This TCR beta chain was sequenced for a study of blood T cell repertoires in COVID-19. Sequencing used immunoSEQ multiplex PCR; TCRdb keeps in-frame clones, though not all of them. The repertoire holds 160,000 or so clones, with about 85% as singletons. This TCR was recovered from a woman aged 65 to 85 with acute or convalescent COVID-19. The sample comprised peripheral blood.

The CDR3 DNA follows: TGTGCCAGCAGCCATATAACCGGGACAGACAACACCGGGGAGCTGTTTTTT. This sequence encodes CASSHITGTDNTGELFF. The V and J genes are TRBV3-1 (or the pseudogene TRBV3-2) and TRBJ2-2; 7 bases map to TRBD1. The V gene end was trimmed by 3 bases and the J gene end by 2 bases; junction bases not matched to a gene: 9. Germline V gives CDR1 LGHDT, CDR2 YNNKEL (reference sequence). The length of the CDR3 is 17 residues.